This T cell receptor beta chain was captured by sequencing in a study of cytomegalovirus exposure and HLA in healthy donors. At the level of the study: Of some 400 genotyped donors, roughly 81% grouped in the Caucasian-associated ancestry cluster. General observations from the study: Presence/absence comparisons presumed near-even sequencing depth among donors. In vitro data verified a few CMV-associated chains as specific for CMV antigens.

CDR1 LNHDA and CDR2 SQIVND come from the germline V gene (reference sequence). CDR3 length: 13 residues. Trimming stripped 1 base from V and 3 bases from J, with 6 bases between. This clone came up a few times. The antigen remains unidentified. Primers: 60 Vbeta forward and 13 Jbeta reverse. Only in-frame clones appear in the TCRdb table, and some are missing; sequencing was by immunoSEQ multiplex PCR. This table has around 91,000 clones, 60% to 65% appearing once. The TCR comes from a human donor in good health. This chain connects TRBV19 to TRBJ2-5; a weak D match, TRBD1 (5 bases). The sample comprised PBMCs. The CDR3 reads CASSIGREETQYF. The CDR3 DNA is TGTGCCAGTAGTATAGGCAGGGAAGAGACCCAGTACTTC. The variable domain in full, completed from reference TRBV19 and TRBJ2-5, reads DGGITQSPKYLFRKEGQNVTLSCEQNLNHDAMYWYRQDPGQGLRLIYYSQIVNDFQKGDIAEGYSVSREKKESFPLTVTSAQKNPTAFYLCASSIGREETQYFGPGTRLLVL.